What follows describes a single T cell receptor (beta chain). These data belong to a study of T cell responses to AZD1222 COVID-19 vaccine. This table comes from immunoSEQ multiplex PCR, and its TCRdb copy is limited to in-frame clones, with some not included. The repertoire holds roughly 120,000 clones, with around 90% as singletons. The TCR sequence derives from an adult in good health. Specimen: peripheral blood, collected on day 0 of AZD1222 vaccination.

The CDR3 here is CASSLEPNQPQHF. CDR3 nucleotides: TGTGCCAGCAGCTTAGAACCCAATCAGCCCCAGCATTTT. This chain uses TRBV5-4 with TRBJ1-5; D not resolved. There are 13 residues in the CDR3. Germline lookup yields CDR1 SGHNT and CDR2 YYREEE (reference sequence). Trimming shortened V by 2 bases and J by 3 bases, and 6 bases separated the two germline ends.